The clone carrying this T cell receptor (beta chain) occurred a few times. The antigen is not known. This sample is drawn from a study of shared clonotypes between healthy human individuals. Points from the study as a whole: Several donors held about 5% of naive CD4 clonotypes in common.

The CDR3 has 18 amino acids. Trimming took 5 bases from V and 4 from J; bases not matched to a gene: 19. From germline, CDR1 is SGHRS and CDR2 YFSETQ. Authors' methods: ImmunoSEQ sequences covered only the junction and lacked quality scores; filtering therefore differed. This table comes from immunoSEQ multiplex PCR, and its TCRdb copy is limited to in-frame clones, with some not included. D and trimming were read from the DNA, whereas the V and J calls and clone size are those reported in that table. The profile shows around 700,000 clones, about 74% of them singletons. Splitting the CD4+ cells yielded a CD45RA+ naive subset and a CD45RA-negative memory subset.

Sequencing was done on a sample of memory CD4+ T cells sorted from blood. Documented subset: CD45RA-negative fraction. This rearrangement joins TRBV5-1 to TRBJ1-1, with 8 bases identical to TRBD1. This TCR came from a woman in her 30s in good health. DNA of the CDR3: TGCGCCAGCAGTCCGATCCCAGGGGGCGCGGTGGGTTCCACTGAAGCTTTCTTT. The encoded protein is CASSPIPGGAVGSTEAFF. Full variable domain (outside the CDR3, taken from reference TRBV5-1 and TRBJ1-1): KAGVTQTPRYLIKTRGQQVTLSCSPISGHRSVSWYQQTPGQGLQFLFEYFSETQRNKGNFPGRFSGRQFSNSRSEMNVSTLELGDSALYLCASSPIPGGAVGSTEAFFGQGTRLTVV.